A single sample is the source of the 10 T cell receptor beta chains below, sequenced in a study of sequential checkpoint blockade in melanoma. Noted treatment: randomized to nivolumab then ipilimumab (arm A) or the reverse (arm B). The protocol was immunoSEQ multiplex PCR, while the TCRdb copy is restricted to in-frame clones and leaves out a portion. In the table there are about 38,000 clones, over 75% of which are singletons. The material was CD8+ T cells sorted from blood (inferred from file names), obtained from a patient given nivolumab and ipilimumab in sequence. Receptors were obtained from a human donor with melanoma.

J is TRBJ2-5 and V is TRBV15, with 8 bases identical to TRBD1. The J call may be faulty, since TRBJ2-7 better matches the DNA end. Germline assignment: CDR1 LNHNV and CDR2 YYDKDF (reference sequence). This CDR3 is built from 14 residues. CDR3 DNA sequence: TGTGCCACCAGCAGGGACAGGGTATTGTACGAGCAGTACTTC. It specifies CATSRDRVLYEQYF.

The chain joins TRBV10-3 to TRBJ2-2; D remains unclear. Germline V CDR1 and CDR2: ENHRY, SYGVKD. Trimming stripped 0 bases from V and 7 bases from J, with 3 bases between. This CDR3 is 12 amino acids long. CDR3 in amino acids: CAISESLGELFF. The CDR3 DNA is TGTGCCATCAGTGAGTCCCTCGGGGAGCTGTTTTTT.

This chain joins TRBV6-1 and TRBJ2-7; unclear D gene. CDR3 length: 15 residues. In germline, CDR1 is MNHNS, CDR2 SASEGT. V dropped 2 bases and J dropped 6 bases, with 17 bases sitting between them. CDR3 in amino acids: CASSESRAANTEQYF. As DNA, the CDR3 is TGTGCCAGCAGTGAAAGTAGAGCCGCAAATACCGAGCAGTACTTC.

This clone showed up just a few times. The chain's CDR3 is CASSLYEGGTPGYTF. In nucleotides, the CDR3 is TGTGCCAGCAGCTTATACGAGGGGGGGACACCGGGCTACACCTTC. The chain carries TRBV7-4 and TRBJ1-2, with a possible D match to TRBD1 (6 bases). V was shortened by 2 bases and J by 8 bases, with 18 bases between the two germline ends. The germline V gene encodes CDR1 SGHVT and CDR2 SQSDAQ. The CDR3 has 15 amino acids. Full variable domain (rest looked up from reference TRBV7-4 and TRBJ1-2): GAGVSQSPRYKVAKRGRDVALRCDSISGHVTLYWYRQTLGQGSEVLTYSQSDAQRDKSGRPSGRFSAERPERSVSTLKIQRTEQGDSAVYLCASSLYEGGTPGYTFGSGTRLTVV.

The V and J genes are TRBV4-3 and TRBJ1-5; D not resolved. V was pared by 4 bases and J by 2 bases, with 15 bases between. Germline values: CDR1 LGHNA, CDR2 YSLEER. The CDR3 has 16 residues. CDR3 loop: CASSLSFGGRNQPQHF. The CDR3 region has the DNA TGCGCCAGCAGCCTCTCCTTCGGAGGTCGCAATCAGCCCCAGCATTTT.

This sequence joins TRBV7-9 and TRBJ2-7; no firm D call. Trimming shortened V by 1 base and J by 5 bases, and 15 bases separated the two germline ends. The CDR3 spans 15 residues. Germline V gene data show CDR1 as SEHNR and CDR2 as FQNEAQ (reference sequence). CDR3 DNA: TGTGCCAGCAGCTTAGGCTACAGCCACATTGACGAGCAGTACTTC. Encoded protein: CASSLGYSHIDEQYF.

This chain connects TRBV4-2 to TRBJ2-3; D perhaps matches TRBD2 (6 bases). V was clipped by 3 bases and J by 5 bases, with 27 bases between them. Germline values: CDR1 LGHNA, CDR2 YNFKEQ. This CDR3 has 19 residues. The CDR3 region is CASSHAHESSDWVGDTQYF. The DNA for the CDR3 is TGTGCCAGCAGCCACGCCCACGAATCTAGCGATTGGGTTGGAGATACGCAGTATTTT.

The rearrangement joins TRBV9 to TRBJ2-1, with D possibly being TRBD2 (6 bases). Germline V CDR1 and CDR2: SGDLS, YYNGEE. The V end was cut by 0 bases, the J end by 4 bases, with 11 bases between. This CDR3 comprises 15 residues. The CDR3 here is CASSVAGVGYNEQFF. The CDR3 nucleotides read TGTGCCAGCAGCGTAGCGGGGGTGGGGTACAATGAGCAGTTCTTC.

The CDR3 spells CAIRVGQGDGYTF. The DNA for the CDR3 is TGTGCCATCAGGGTAGGACAGGGGGATGGCTACACCTTC. J is TRBJ1-2 and V is TRBV10-3; 10 positions agree with TRBD1. With V trimmed by 6 bases and J by 6 bases, 4 bases remained unmatched. Germline loops: CDR1 ENHRY, CDR2 SYGVKD. The CDR3 extends over 13 amino acids.

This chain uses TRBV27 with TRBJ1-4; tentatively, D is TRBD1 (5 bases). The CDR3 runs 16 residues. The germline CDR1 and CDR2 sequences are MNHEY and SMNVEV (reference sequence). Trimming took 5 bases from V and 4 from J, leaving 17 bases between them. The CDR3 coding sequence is TGTGCCAGCAGTCCCCCCGGGCAGGGACTTAATGAAAAACTGTTTTTT. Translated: CASSPPGQGLNEKLFF.